This T cell receptor (beta chain) was captured in a study of T cells in Graves' hyperthyroidism and ophthalmopathy. This clonotype has at least ten counts. Authors of the study amplified TCR beta CDR3 regions from RNA transcripts. First-round RT-PCR of the TCR CDR3 relied on the HTBI primer set. TCRdb passed the multiplex PCR reads through MiXCR, listing each CDR3 protein once. The table records around 480,000 distinct CDR3 sequences, approximately 15% of them present only once. CDR1 MNHEY and CDR2 SMNVEV come from the germline V gene (reference sequence). Between the trimmed V and J ends, which lost 5 bases and 3 bases, there was a span of 19 bases. The CDR3 runs to 16 residues. Fresh peripheral blood, less than 11 ml of it, supplied the PBMCs.

The chain combines TRBV27 with TRBJ1-2, with a possible D match to TRBD1 (5 bases). The sequencing sample was made of blood. This receptor was obtained from a woman between 18 and 29 years old with Graves' hyperthyroidism. The CDR3 loop is CASSGQGHLEDYGYTF. DNA for the CDR3: TGTGCCAGCAGTGGACAAGGACACCTAGAGGACTATGGCTACACCTTC.